Presented here are 3 T cell receptor beta chains from one specimen sequenced in a study of OX40 agonist ivuxolimab in advanced cancers. The table came from immunoSEQ multiplex PCR; TCRdb's copy has only in-frame clones and leaves some out. The top ten hold 3.5% to 4% of the sample, which has about 41,000 clones, roughly 86% seen once. The material was CD4+ or CD8+ T cells sorted from blood, obtained in a trial of the OX40 agonist ivuxolimab. All receptors derive from an adult with an advanced solid tumor such as melanoma, head and neck, liver or kidney cancer.

This chain uses TRBV7-2 with TRBJ2-4, with D perhaps matching TRBD1 (5 bases). Germline V gene data show CDR1 as SGHTA and CDR2 as FQGNSA. The V end was cut by 5 bases, the J end by 0 bases, with 14 bases between. This CDR3 comprises 16 residues. CDR3 region: CASSKTGTLAKNIQYF. The CDR3, as DNA: TGTGCCAGCAGCAAAACAGGAACCCTAGCCAAAAACATTCAGTACTTC.

The chain employs TRBV5-8 and TRBJ1-1; D remains unclear. Germline lookup yields CDR1 SGHTS and CDR2 YDEGEE. V lost 4 bases and J lost 2, with 12 bases in between. The CDR3 sequence is 14 residues long. The CDR3: CASSARTGNTEAFF. The CDR3 DNA reads TGTGCCAGCAGCGCCCGGACGGGTAACACTGAAGCTTTCTTT.

The chain combines TRBV10-2 with TRBJ2-5; 7 bases line up with TRBD2. The CDR3 length is 15 residues. Germline CDR1 WSHSY, CDR2 SAAADI. The V and J ends lost 3 bases and 3 bases, in that order; junction bases with no gene match: 7. The chain's CDR3 is CASSDRAGIEETQYF. The CDR3 DNA sequence: TGCGCCAGCAGTGACCGAGCGGGAATTGAAGAGACCCAGTACTTC.